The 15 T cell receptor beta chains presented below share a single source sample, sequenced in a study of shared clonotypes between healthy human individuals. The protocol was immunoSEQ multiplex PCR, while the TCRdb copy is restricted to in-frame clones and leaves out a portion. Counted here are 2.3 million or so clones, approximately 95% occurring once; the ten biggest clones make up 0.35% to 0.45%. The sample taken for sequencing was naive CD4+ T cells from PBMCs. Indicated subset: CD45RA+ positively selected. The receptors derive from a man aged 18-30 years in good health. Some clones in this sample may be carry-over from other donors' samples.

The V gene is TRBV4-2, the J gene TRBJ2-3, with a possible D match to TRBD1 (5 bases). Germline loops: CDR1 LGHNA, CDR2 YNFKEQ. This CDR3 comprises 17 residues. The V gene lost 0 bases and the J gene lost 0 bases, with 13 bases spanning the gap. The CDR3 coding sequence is TGTGCCAGCAGCCAAGAGGGGCCTTACGGGAGCACAGATACGCAGTATTTT. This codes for CASSQEGPYGSTDTQYF.

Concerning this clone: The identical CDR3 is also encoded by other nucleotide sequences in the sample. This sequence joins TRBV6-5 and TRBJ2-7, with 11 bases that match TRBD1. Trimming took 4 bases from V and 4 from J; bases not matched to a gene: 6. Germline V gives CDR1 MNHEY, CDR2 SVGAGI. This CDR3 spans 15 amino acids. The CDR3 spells CASSSPGQGEYEQYF. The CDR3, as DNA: TGTGCCAGCAGTTCACCGGGACAGGGGGAGTACGAGCAGTACTTC.

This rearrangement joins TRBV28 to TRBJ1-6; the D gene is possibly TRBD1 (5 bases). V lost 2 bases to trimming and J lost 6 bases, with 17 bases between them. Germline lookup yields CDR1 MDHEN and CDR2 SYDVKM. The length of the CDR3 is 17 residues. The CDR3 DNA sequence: TGTGCCAGCAGTTTACCCGGTATGGGGCGTGGTAATTCACCCCTCCACTTT. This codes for CASSLPGMGRGNSPLHF.

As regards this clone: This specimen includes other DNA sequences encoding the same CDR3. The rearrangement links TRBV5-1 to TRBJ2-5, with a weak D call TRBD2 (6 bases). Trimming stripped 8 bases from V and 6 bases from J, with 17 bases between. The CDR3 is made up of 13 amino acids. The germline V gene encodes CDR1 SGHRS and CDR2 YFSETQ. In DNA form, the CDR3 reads TGCGCCAGTAGCCAGGGAGGAGGAAAGACCCAGTACTTC. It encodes CASSQGGGKTQYF.

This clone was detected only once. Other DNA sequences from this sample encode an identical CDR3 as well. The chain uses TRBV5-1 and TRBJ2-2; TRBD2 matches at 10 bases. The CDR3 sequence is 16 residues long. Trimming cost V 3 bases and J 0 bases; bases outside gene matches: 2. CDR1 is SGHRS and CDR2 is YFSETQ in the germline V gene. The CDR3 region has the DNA TGCGCCAGCAGCTCCCTAGCGGGGGCGAACACCGGGGAGCTGTTTTTT. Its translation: CASSSLAGANTGELFF.

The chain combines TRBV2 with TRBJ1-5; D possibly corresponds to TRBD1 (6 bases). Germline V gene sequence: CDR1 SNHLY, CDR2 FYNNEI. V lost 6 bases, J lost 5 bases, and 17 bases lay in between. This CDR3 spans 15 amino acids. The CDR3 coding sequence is TGTGCCAGCAGCGACCAGGGGTCAACGTATCAGCCCCAGCATTTT. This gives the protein CASSDQGSTYQPQHF.

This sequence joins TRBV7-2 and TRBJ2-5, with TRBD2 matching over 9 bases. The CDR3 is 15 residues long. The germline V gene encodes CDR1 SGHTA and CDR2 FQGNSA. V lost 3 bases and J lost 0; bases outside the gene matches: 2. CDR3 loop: CASSLSSGNQETQYF. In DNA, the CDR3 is TGTGCCAGCAGCTTGTCTAGCGGGAACCAAGAGACCCAGTACTTC.

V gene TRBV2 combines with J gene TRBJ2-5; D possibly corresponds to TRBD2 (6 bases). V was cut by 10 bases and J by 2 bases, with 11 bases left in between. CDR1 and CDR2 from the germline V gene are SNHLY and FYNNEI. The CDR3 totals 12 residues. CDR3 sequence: CATSREQETQYF. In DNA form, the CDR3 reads TGTGCCACAAGCCGGGAGCAAGAGACCCAGTACTTC.

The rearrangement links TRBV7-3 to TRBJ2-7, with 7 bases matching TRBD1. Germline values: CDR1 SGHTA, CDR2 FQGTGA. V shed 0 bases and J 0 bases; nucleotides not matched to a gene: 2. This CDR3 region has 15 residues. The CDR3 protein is CASSLTGQNSYEQYF. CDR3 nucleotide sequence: TGTGCCAGCAGCTTAACGGGACAGAACTCCTACGAGCAGTACTTC.

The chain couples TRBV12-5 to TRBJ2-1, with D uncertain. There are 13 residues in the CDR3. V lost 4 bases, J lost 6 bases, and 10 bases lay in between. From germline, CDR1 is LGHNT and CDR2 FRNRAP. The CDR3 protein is CASGSPATNEQFF. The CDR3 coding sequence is TGTGCTAGTGGTTCCCCCGCCACCAATGAGCAGTTCTTC.

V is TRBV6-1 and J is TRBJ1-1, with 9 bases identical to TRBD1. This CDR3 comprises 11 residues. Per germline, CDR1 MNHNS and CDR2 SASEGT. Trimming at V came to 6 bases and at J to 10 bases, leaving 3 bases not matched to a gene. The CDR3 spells CASSDRGGAFF. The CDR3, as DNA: TGTGCCAGCAGCGACAGGGGGGGAGCTTTCTTT.

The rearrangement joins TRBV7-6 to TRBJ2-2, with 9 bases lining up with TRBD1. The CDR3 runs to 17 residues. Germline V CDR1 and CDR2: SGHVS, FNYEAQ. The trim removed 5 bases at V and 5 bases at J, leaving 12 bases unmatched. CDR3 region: CASSRRDREVLTGELFF. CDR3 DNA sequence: TGTGCCAGCAGCCGACGGGACAGGGAGGTTTTGACCGGGGAGCTGTTTTTT.

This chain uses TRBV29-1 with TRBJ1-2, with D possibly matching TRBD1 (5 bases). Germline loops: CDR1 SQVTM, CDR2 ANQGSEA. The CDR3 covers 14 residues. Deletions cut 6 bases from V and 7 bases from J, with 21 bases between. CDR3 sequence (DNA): TGCAGCGTCGCCCTCGAGATTGGGGGGGGTGGCTACACCTTC. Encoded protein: CSVALEIGGGGYTF.

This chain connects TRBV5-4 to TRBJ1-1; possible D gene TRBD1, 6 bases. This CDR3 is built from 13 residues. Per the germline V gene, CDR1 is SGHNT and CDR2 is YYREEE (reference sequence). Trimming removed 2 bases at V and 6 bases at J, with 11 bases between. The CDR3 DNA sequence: TGTGCCAGCAGCTTCGGGGGCCGACCTGAAGCTTTCTTT. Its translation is CASSFGGRPEAFF.

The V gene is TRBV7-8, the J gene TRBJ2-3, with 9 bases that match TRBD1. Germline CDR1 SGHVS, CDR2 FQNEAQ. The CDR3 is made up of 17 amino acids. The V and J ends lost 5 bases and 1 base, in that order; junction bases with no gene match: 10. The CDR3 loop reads CASSAVGQGAGTDTQYF. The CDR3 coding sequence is TGTGCCAGCAGCGCCGTGGGACAGGGCGCTGGCACAGATACGCAGTATTTT.